Following are 3 T cell receptor beta chains from one sample sequenced in a study of T-cell memory formation after mild COVID-19. TCRdb reprocessed the 5' RACE reads via MiXCR and lists one record per CDR3 protein. The table has 350,000 to 450,000 distinct CDR3 sequences, 20% to 25% seen once. The sample taken for sequencing was PBMCs or a T cell subset sorted from them (not recorded which). The receptors stem from an adult woman who had mild COVID-19 (a few samples of this study predate the infection). Cell type and time point are not known.

The chain combines TRBV20-1 with TRBJ2-3; 9 positions agree with TRBD2. Trimming took 2 bases from V and 4 from J; bases not matched to a gene: 10. CDR1 DFQATT and CDR2 SNEGSKA come from the germline V gene (reference sequence). This CDR3 is 16 amino acids long. CDR3 residues: CSARPPGSGSADTQYF. CDR3 DNA sequence: TGCAGTGCTAGACCGCCGGGTAGCGGGAGCGCAGATACGCAGTATTTT.

V is TRBV27 and J is TRBJ1-2; 10 bases line up with TRBD1. CDR1 and CDR2 (germline): MNHEY, SMNVEV (reference sequence). This CDR3 has 16 amino acids. Trimming cost V 5 bases and J 4 bases; bases outside gene matches: 10. The CDR3 nucleotides are TGTGCCAGCAGTCCTCCCCCGGGACAGGGGACCTATGGCTACACCTTC. Its protein product is CASSPPPGQGTYGYTF.

This clonotype was picked up a small number of times. The rearrangement uses TRBV5-1 and TRBJ2-1; D remains unclear. Germline assignment: CDR1 SGHRS and CDR2 YFSETQ. The CDR3 has 13 amino acids. V was clipped by 1 base and J by 5 bases, with 7 bases between them. CDR3: CASSLPPDNEQFF. The CDR3 nucleotides are TGCGCCAGCAGCTTGCCACCAGACAATGAGCAGTTCTTC.